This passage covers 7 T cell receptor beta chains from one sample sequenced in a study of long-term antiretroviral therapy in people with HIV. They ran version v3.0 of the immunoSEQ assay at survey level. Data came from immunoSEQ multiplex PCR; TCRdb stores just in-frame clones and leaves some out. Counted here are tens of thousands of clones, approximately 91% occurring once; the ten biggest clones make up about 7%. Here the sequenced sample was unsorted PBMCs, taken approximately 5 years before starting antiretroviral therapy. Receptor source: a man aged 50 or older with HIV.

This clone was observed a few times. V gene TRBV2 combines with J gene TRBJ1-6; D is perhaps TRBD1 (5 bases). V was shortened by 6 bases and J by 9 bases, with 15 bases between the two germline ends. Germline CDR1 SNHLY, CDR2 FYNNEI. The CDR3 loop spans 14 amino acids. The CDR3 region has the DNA TGTGCCAGCAGGGACGGGACGGATCTTTCACCCCTCCACTTT. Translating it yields CASRDGTDLSPLHF.

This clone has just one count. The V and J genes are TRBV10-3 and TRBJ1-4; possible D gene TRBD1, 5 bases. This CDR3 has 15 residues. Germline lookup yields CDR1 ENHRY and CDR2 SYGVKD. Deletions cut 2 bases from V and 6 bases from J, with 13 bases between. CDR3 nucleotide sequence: TGTGCCATCAGTGAGGGGGCCATCGGGGATGAAAAACTGTTTTTT. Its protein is CAISEGAIGDEKLFF.

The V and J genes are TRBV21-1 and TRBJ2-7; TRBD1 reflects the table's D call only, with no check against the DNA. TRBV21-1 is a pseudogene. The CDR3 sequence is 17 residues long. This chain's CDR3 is CASSKMTGRSRSYEQYF. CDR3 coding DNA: TGTGCCAGCAGCAAAATGACAGGGCGTTCTAGATCCTACGAGCAGTACTTC.

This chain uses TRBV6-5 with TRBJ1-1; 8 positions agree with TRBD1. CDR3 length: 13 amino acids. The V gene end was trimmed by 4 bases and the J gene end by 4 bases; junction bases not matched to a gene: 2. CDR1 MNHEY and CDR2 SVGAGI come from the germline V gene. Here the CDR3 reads CASSFGQGTEAFF. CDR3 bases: TGTGCCAGCAGTTTCGGACAGGGCACTGAAGCTTTCTTT.

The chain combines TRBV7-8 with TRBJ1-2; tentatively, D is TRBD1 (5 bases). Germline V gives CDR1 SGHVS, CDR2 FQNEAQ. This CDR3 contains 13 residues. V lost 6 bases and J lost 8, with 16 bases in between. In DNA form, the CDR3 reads TGTGCCAGCAGTCCCGTCTTGGGGCTAGGCTACACCTTC. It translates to CASSPVLGLGYTF.

The CDR3 spells CASSLDPGQSYEQYF. CDR3 DNA: TGTGCCAGCAGCTTAGATCCAGGCCAGTCCTACGAGCAGTACTTC. The rearrangement joins TRBV7-8 to TRBJ2-7; D call uncertain. The CDR3 contains 15 residues. Germline V gene sequence: CDR1 SGHVS, CDR2 FQNEAQ. V was shortened by 1 base and J by 1 base, with 11 bases between the two germline ends.

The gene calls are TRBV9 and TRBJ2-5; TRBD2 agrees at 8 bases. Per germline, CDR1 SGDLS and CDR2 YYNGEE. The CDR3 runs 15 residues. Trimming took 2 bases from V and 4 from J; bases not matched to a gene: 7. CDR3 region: CASSVFPGLGETQYF. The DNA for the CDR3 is TGTGCCAGCAGCGTGTTTCCGGGACTAGGAGAGACCCAGTACTTC.